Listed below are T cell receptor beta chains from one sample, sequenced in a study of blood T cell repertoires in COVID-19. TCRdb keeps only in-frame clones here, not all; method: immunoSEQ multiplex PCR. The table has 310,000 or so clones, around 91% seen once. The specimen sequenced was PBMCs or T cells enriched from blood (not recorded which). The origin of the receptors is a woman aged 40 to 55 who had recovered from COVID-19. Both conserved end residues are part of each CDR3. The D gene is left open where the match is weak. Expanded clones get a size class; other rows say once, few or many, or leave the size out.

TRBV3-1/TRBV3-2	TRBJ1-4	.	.	TGTGCCAGCAGCCAAGCGCACATGGAAAAACTGTTTTTT	CASSQAHMEKLFF
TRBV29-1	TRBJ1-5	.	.	TGCAGCGGCCGTCAACATGGCAATCAGCCCCAGCATTTT	CSGRQHGNQPQHF
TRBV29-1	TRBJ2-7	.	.	TGCAGCGTTGTTGGAAAAGGGACTCTGCTTTCACCCTCCTCCTACGAGCAGTACTTC	CSVVGKGTLLSPSSYEQYF
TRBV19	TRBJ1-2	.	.	TGTGCCAGTAGTATACCGATTGGAAGACTCTATGGCTACACCTTC	CASSIPIGRLYGYTF
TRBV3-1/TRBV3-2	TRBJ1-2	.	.	TGTGCCAGCAGCCAAGATCTGGCCAGGGGCATTGGCTACACCTTC	CASSQDLARGIGYTF
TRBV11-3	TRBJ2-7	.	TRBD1	TGTGCCAGCAGACCACAGGGGAATTCCTACGAGCAGTACTTC	CASRPQGNSYEQYF
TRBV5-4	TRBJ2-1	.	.	TGTGCCAGCAGGCCCGCAGGGGCGAGCTCCTACAATGAGCAGTTCTTC	CASRPAGASSYNEQFF
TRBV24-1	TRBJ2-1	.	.	TGTGCCACCTCCCCCAGGGGAGCCCTCAAAAATGAGCAGTTCTTC	CATSPRGALKNEQFF
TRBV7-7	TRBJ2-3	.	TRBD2	TGTGCTAGCACCTTCCTAGCGGGAGAGGGGACAGATACGCAGTATTTT	CASTFLAGEGTDTQYF
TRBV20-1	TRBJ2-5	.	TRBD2	TGCAGTGCTAGGATTAGCGGGAACTTAAACTTC	CSARISGNLNF
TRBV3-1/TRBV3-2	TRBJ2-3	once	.	TGTGCCAGCAGCCAAGAACTGGCTAGCGGCACAGATACGCAGTATTTT	CASSQELASGTDTQYF
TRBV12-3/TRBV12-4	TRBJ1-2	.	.	TGTGCCAGCAGTCCTCAGGGTCCTTATGGCTACACCTTC	CASSPQGPYGYTF
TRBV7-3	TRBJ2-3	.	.	TGTGCCAGCAGCGACGGACAGAGAGCCACAGATACGCAGTATTTT	CASSDGQRATDTQYF
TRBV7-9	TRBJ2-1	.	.	TGTGCCAGCAGCTTTACAGGAAACTCCTACAATGAGCAGTTCTTC	CASSFTGNSYNEQFF
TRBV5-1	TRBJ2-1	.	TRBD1	TGCGCCAGCAGCTTGGCCGAGGGGGCGTACAATGAGCAGTTCTTC	CASSLAEGAYNEQFF
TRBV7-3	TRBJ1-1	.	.	TGTGCCAGCAGCTTCGAGGGGAACACTGAAGCTTTCTTT	CASSFEGNTEAFF
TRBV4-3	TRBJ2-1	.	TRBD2	TGCGCCAGCAGCCACGGTCTATTGGGAGGGCCGGTTTTAAATGAGCAGTTCTTC	CASSHGLLGGPVLNEQFF
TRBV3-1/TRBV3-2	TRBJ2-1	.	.	TGTGCCAGCAGCTCCCGAGCCGGGAGTAGGTACAATGAGCAGTTCTTC	CASSSRAGSRYNEQFF
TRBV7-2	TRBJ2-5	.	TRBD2	TGTGCCACCACCGTTAGCGGGGGATACGAGACCCAGTACTTC	CATTVSGGYETQYF
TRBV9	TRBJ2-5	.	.	TGTGCCAGCAGCGCACCGGGCCCCAGGGGAGAGACCCAGTACTTC	CASSAPGPRGETQYF
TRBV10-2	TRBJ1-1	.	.	TGCGCCAGCAAAGTGGTACAGATGAACACTGAAGCTTTCTTT	CASKVVQMNTEAFF
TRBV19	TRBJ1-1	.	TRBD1	TGTGCCAGTAGTACTGCCCGGACAGGGGGGTCACGGAACACTGAAGCTTTCTTT	CASSTARTGGSRNTEAFF
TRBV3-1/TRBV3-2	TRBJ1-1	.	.	TGTGCCAGCAGCCAAGATCGAACGGCTGAAGCTTTCTTT	CASSQDRTAEAFF
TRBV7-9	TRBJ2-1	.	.	TGTGCCAGCAGCCCCCCGGGTTTGGGGGCCTCCTACAATGAGCAGTTCTTC	CASSPPGLGASYNEQFF
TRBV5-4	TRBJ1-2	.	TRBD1	TGTGCCAGCAGCGTTAGTTCAGGGGGCGGGAGCTATGGCTACACCTTC	CASSVSSGGGSYGYTF
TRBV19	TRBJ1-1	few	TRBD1	TGTGCCAGTGAAAGGACAGGGGCTAACACTGAAGCTTTCTTT	CASERTGANTEAFF
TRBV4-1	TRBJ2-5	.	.	TGCGCCAGCAGCGCCGGGATAGCGACGGAGACCCAGTACTTC	CASSAGIATETQYF
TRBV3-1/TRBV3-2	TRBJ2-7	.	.	TGTGCCAGCAGCTATAGCGGACATGAGTGGGAGCAGTACTTC	CASSYSGHEWEQYF
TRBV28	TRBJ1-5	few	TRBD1	TGTGCCAGCAGTCTCCGGGACAGGGAAACTCAGCCCCAGCATTTT	CASSLRDRETQPQHF
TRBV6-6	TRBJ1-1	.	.	TGTGCCAGCAGTTACTCGGGGCCGATGAACACTGAAGCTTTCTTT	CASSYSGPMNTEAFF
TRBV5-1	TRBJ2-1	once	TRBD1	TGCGCCAGCAGCTCGGGGACAGGGGGAAACAATGAGCAGTTCTTC	CASSSGTGGNNEQFF
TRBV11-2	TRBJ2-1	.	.	TGTGCCAGCAGCGGCAGGGTTAGCAATGAGCAGTTCTTC	CASSGRVSNEQFF
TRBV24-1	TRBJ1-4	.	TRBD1	TGTGCCACCAGTGATTCGCAGGGGGCCAATGAAAAACTGTTTTTT	CATSDSQGANEKLFF
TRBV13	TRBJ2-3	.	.	TGTGCCAGCAGCTGGGGTATCGGGACTCGCACAGATACGCAGTATTTT	CASSWGIGTRTDTQYF
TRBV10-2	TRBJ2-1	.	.	TGCGCCAGCAGTGAGTCGGGGAGAGCCTACAATGAGCAGTTCTTC	CASSESGRAYNEQFF
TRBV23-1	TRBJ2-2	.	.	TGCGCCAGCACCCTTTCGACAGAGGACACCGGGGAGCTGTTTTTT	CASTLSTEDTGELFF